This T cell receptor (beta chain) emerged from a study of blood T cell repertoires in COVID-19. Measured with immunoSEQ multiplex PCR; TCRdb has only the in-frame clones, and not every one. The sample carries 120,000 to 150,000 clones, 80% to 90% recorded once. This clone was seen a handful of times. Germline CDR1 is KGHSH and CDR2 is LQKENI. V lost 1 base to trimming and J lost 4 bases, with 11 bases between them. This CDR3 is 15 amino acids long. The rearrangement uses TRBV18 and TRBJ1-5; D possibly corresponds to TRBD1 (6 bases). This clonotype was obtained from a woman aged 55-70 years with COVID-19, enrolled during active disease. Sequencing used peripheral blood. The CDR3 nucleotides read TGTGCCAGCTCACCACTGGGACAAGGGAATCAGCCCCAGCATTTT. It is translated as CASSPLGQGNQPQHF.